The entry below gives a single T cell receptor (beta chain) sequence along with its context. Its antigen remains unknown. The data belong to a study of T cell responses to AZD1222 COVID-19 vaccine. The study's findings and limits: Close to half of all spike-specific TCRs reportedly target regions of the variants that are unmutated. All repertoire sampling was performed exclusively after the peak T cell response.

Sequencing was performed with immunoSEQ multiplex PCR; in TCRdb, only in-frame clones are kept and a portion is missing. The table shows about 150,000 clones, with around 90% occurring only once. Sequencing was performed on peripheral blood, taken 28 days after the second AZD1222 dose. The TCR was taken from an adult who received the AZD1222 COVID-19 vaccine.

CDR3: CAWSGTVGNKQYF. The CDR3 nucleotides read TGTGCCTGGTCCGGGACGGTGGGGAACAAGCAGTACTTC. The chain links TRBV30 to TRBJ2-7; D tentatively fits TRBD1 or TRBD2 (5 bases each). This CDR3 has 13 amino acids. V lost 5 bases and J 8 bases, leaving 19 bases between the germline ends. Germline V gene sequence: CDR1 GTSNPN, CDR2 SVGIG (reference sequence).